This T cell receptor (beta chain) was sequenced during a study of shared clonotypes between healthy human individuals. CD4+ cells were split into CD45RA+ naive and CD45RA-negative memory subsets. With respect to this clone: Its specificity is unknown.

V shed 0 bases and J 1 base; nucleotides not matched to a gene: 12. CDR1 and CDR2 from the germline V gene are LGHNT and FRNRAP. The CDR3 consists of 19 residues. Overall study findings and caveats: Larger estimated richness was generally recorded for naive subsets relative to memory subsets.

Original processing notes: Sequence data from immunoSEQ were junction-only and lacked quality scores; consequently, filtering differed. Assay used: immunoSEQ multiplex PCR; TCRdb lists only in-frame clones, some missing. V and J calls and clone size are given by that table; D and trimming were obtained from the DNA. The sample carries roughly 1,500,000 clones, 95% to 99% recorded once. The receptor's source is a man aged 25-45 years in good health. This chain links TRBV12-5 with TRBJ2-1; 7 positions match TRBD2. Material for sequencing was naive CD4+ T cells sorted from blood. Subset reported: CD45RA+ positively selected. CDR3 sequence: CASGLVRAGEGRSYNEQFF. CDR3 nucleotide sequence: TGTGCTAGTGGTTTGGTAAGGGCGGGAGAGGGGCGGTCCTACAATGAGCAGTTCTTC.